This T cell receptor beta chain was identified during a study of cytomegalovirus exposure and HLA in healthy donors. Points from the study as a whole: Later on, analysis showed that most CMV-associated TCR beta chains appeared to be HLA-restricted. TCR beta V- and J-gene trimming was later associated with a missense DCLRE1C variant.

The table lists this clone with a few counts. As yet, its antigen is unknown. The CDR3 totals 9 residues. The germline gives CDR1 SGDLS, CDR2 YYNGEE. V trimming: 5 bases; J trimming: 12 bases; junction bases outside the gene matches: 0. In the PCR, 60 Vbeta and 13 Jbeta primers were used. Data came from immunoSEQ multiplex PCR; TCRdb stores just in-frame clones and leaves some out. This sample yields 40,000 or so clones, of which approximately 76% are seen a single time; 8.4% belongs to the top ten. The specimen was PBMCs. The chain joins TRBV9 to TRBJ2-5, with 8 bases fitting TRBD1. The clonotype originates from a woman aged 25 to 39 in good health and CMV-seropositive. The CDR3 region has the DNA TGTGCCAGCAGGACAGGGGAGTACTTC. This codes for CASRTGEYF.